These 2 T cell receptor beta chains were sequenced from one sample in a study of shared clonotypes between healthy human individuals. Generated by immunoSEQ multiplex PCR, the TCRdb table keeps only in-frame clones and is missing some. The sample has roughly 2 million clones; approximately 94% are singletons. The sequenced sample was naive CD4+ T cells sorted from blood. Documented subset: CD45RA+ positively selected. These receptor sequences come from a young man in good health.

CDR3 sequence: CASSRRAGEKLFF. In nucleotides, the CDR3 is TGTGCCAGCAGCCGAAGGGCGGGCGAAAAACTGTTTTTT. This chain uses TRBV6-5 with TRBJ1-4; D remains ambiguous. The CDR3 loop spans 13 amino acids. V lost 6 bases and J lost 8, with 13 bases in between. Germline CDR1 is MNHEY and CDR2 is SVGAGI.

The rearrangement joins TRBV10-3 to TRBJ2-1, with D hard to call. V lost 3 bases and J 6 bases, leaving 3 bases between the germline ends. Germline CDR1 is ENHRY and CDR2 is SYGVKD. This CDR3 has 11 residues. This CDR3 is CAISDANEQFF. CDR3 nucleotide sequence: TGTGCCATCAGTGATGCCAATGAGCAGTTCTTC.